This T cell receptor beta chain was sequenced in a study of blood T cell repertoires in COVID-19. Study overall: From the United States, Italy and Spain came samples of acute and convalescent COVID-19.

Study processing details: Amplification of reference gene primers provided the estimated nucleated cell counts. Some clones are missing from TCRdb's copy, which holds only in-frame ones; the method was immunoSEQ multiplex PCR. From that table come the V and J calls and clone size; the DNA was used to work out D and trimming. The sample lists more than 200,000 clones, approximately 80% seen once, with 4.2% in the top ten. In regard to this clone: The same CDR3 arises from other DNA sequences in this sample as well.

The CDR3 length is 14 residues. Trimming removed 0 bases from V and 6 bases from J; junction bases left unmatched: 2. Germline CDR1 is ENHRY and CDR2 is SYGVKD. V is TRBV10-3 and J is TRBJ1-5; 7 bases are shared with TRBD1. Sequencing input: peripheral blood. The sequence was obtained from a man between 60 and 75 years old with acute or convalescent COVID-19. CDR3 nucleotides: TGTGCCATCAGTGAGTCAGGGGGCGGTCAGCCCCAGCATTTT. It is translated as CAISESGGGQPQHF.